This entry lists 14 T cell receptor beta chains sequenced from one sample in a study of blood T cell repertoires in COVID-19. Assay used: immunoSEQ multiplex PCR; TCRdb lists only in-frame clones, some missing. The sample carries around 72,000 clones, 82% recorded once. The source material was peripheral blood. These receptors all stem from a human donor in a cohort sampled during active COVID-19.

In its sample, this clone was seen once. V and J are TRBV5-4 and TRBJ1-1; a possible D gene is TRBD1 (6 bases). Germline V gene data show CDR1 as SGHNT and CDR2 as YYREEE (reference sequence). The CDR3 totals 15 residues. V was cut by 4 bases and J by 0 bases, with 13 bases left in between. In DNA, the CDR3 is TGTGCCAGCAGCCCCGCAGGGGATTTGAACACTGAAGCTTTCTTT. Translation gives CASSPAGDLNTEAFF.

The J gene is TRBJ2-7, the V gene TRBV9; D may be TRBD1 (5 bases). Trimming left V 6 bases short and J 5 bases short, with 21 bases between. Germline assignment: CDR1 SGDLS and CDR2 YYNGEE. The length of the CDR3 is 15 residues. CDR3 coding DNA: TGTGCCAGCAACCCAACCGGGCAGGGTGGCGACGAGCAGTACTTC. The encoded protein is CASNPTGQGGDEQYF.

The chain combines TRBV18 with TRBJ2-7; D remains ambiguous. CDR1 and CDR2 (germline): KGHSH, LQKENI. Deletions cut 6 bases from V and 2 bases from J, with 17 bases between. This CDR3 spans 15 amino acids. The CDR3 loop is CASSQRRSDPYEQYF. The CDR3 bases are TGTGCCAGCTCCCAACGGAGATCCGATCCCTACGAGCAGTACTTC.

This chain connects TRBV4-1 to TRBJ1-3, with D perhaps matching TRBD1 (6 bases). This CDR3 is built from 14 residues. CDR1 and CDR2 from the germline V gene are MGHRA and YSYEKL. V dropped 3 bases and J dropped 2 bases, with 8 bases sitting between them. The CDR3 region is CASSHRTAGNTIYF. CDR3 bases: TGCGCCAGCAGCCATAGGACAGCTGGAAACACCATATATTTT.

The chain recombines TRBV18 with TRBJ1-4, with TRBD1 as a possible D gene (6 bases). Deletions cut 1 base from V and 0 bases from J, with 9 bases between. The germline V gene encodes CDR1 KGHSH and CDR2 LQKENI. The CDR3 length is 16 residues. CDR3 protein: CASSPLQGATNEKLFF. The CDR3 nucleotides read TGTGCCAGCTCACCACTACAGGGCGCAACTAATGAAAAACTGTTTTTT.

The CDR3 DNA is TGTGCCAGCAGTACCGACAGGGTAGGGGAGCTGTTTTTT. Translation: CASSTDRVGELFF. This chain uses TRBV6-6 with TRBJ2-2; TRBD1 matches 7 bases. The CDR3 length is 13 residues. Looked up from germline, CDR1 is MNHNY and CDR2 is SVGAGI (reference sequence). V was clipped by 5 bases and J by 8 bases; unmatched bases: 5.

The rearrangement links TRBV7-2 to TRBJ2-1; TRBD2 matches at 16 bases. The junction had 4 bases not matched to a gene; V was cut back by 5 bases and J by 0 bases. The CDR3 length is 18 residues. Germline-derived CDR1 and CDR2 are SGHTA and FQGNSA. The CDR3 region is CASSRGTSGGVSYNEQFF. In DNA, the CDR3 is TGTGCCAGCAGCCGCGGGACTAGCGGGGGGGTCTCCTACAATGAGCAGTTCTTC.

The chain's CDR3 is CATGLDSLTQYF. The CDR3 DNA sequence: TGTGCCACCGGACTTGATAGCCTTACGCAGTATTTT. V gene TRBV19 combines with J gene TRBJ2-3; weak D call: TRBD2 (5 bases). The V gene's germline CDR1 is LNHDA and CDR2 SQIVND (reference sequence). This CDR3 region has 12 residues. Between the trimmed V and J ends, which lost 10 bases and 8 bases, there was a span of 16 bases.

This chain links TRBV19 with TRBJ2-7; 7 bases match TRBD2. The V gene's germline CDR1 is LNHDA and CDR2 SQIVND (reference sequence). V lost 5 bases, J lost 2 bases, and 12 bases stayed unmatched. This CDR3 region has 16 residues. CDR3 coding DNA: TGTGCCAGTAGTCCCTTGGGGCGGGGGACCGCCTACGAGCAGTACTTC. Translation: CASSPLGRGTAYEQYF.

The gene calls are TRBV3-1 (or the pseudogene TRBV3-2) and TRBJ2-7; TRBD1 aligns across 10 bases. With 4 bases clipped from V and 5 bases from J, the junction kept 8 bases outside the gene matches. The CDR3 is made up of 15 amino acids. From germline, CDR1 is LGHDT and CDR2 YNNKEL (reference sequence). The DNA for the CDR3 is TGTGCCAGCAGCCCTCGAACGGGACAGGGGCACGAGCAGTACTTC. Translating it yields CASSPRTGQGHEQYF.

Turning to this clone: Other DNA variants within this sample encode the same CDR3. The V call is TRBV7-9, the J call TRBJ2-7; 10 nucleotides line up with TRBD2. The length of the CDR3 is 15 residues. Trimming at V came to 3 bases and at J to 4 bases, leaving 6 bases not matched to a gene. Germline V CDR1 and CDR2: SEHNR, FQNEAQ (reference sequence). CDR3 protein: CASSLASGGTYEQYF. The CDR3 coding sequence is TGTGCCAGCAGCTTGGCTAGCGGGGGTACGTACGAGCAGTACTTC.

This chain links TRBV5-6 with TRBJ2-5; D call uncertain. Germline V gene sequence: CDR1 SGHDT, CDR2 YYEEEE. The CDR3 is 11 amino acids. V shed 4 bases and J shed 2 bases, with 3 bases lying between them. CDR3 sequence (DNA): TGTGCCAGCAGCCGGCAAGAGACCCAGTACTTC. As protein: CASSRQETQYF.

This chain uses TRBV6-5 with TRBJ2-7; TRBD2 agrees at 8 bases. The CDR3 consists of 15 residues. V dropped 5 bases and J dropped 2; count of bases not matched to a gene: 8. Per germline, CDR1 MNHEY and CDR2 SVGAGI. CDR3 DNA: TGTGCCAGCAGTCCAGGACTAGCCGGAGCCTACGAGCAGTACTTC. Translating it yields CASSPGLAGAYEQYF.

The rearrangement links TRBV4-1 to TRBJ1-6; no definite D call. This CDR3 spans 16 amino acids. Germline V gene lookup returns CDR1 MGHRA and CDR2 YSYEKL. With 1 base removed from V and 9 bases from J, the gap between germline ends came to 16 bases. Written as DNA, the CDR3 is TGCGCCAGCAGCCAAGGGGTAGAGGGATTCCGTTCACCCCTCCACTTT. This translates into CASSQGVEGFRSPLHF.